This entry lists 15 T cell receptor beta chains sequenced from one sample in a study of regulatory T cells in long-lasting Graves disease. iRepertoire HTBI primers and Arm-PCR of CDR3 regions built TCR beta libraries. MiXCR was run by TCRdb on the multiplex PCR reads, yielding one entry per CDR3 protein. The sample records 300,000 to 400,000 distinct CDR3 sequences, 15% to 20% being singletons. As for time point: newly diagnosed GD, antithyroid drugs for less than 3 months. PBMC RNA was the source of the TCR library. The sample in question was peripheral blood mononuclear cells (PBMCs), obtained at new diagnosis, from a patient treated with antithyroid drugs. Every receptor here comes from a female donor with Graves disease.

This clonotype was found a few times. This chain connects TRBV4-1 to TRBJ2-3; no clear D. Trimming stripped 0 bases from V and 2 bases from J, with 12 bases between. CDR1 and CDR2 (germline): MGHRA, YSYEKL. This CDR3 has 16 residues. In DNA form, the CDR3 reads TGCGCCAGCAGCCAAGAGCTCTCAAAGGACACAGATACGCAGTATTTT. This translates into CASSQELSKDTDTQYF.

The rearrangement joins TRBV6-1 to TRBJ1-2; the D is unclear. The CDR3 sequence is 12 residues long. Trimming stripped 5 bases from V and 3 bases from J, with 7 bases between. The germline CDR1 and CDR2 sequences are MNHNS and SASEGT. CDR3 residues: CASSTQDYGYTF. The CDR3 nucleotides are TGTGCCAGCAGTACCCAGGACTATGGCTACACCTTC.

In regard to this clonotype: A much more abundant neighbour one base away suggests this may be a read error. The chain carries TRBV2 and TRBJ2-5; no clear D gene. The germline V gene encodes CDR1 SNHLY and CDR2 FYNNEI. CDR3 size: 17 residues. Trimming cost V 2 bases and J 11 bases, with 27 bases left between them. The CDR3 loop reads CASSESLSGSSYNEQYF. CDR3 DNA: TGTGCCAGCAGTGAATCTCTGTCCGGCAGCTCCTACAATGAGCAGTACTTC.

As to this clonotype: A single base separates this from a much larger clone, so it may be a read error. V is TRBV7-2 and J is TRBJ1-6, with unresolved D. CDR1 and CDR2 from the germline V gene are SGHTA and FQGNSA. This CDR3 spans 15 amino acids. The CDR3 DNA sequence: TGTGCCAGCAGCTTAGCGGTGCAGTATAATTCACCCCTCCAATTT. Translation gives CASSLAVQYNSPLQF.

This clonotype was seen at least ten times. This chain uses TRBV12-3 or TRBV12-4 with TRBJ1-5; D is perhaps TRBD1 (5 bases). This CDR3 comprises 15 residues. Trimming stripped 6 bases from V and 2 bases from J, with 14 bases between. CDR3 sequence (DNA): TGTGCCAGCAGCCCAAGGGGTGGGGGCAATCAGCCCCAGCATTTT. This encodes CASSPRGGGNQPQHF.

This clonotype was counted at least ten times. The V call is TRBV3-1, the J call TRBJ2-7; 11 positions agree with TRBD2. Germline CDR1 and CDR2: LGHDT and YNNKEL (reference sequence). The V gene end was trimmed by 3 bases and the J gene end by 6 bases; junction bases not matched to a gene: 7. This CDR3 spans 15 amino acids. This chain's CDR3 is CASSQLAGGPFEQYF. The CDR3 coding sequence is TGTGCCAGCAGCCAGTTAGCGGGAGGGCCTTTCGAGCAGTACTTC.

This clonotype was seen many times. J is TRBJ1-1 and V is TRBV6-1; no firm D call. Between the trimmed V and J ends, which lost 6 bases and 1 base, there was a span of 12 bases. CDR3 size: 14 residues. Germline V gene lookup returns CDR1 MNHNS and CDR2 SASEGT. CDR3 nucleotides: TGTGCCAGCAGCCACCGGAAGGCGAACACTGAAGCTTTCTTT. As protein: CASSHRKANTEAFF.

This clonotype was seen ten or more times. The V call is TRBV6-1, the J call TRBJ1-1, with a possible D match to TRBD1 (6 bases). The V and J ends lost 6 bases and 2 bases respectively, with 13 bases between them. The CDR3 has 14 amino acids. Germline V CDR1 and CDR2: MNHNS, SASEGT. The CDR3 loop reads CASSSPGTNTEAFF. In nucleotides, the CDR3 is TGTGCCAGCAGCTCCCCTGGGACAAACACTGAAGCTTTCTTT.

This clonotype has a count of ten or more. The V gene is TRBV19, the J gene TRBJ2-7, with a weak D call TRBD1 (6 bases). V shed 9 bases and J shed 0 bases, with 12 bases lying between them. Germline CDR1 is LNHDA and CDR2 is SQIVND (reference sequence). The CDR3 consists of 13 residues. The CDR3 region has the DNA TGTGCCAGCAGTGGGGACATCTCCTACGAGCAGTACTTC. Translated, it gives CASSGDISYEQYF.

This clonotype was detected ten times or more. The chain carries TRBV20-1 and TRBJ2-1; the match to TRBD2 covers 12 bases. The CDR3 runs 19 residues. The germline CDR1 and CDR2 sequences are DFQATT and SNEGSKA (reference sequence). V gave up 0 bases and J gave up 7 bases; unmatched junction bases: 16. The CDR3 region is CSAREGVGLAGGVANEQFF. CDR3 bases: TGCAGTGCTAGAGAAGGGGTCGGTCTAGCGGGAGGGGTTGCTAATGAGCAGTTCTTC.

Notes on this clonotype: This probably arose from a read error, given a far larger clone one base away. Here the CDR3 DNA reads TGTGCCAGCAGTTCTCGGACTAGCGGGAGCATTTACGAGCAGTTCTTC. Encoded protein: CASSSRTSGSIYEQFF. This chain connects TRBV12-3 or TRBV12-4 to TRBJ2-1, with 13 bases that match TRBD2. V trimming: 4 bases; J trimming: 10 bases; junction bases outside the gene matches: 10. This CDR3 spans 16 amino acids.

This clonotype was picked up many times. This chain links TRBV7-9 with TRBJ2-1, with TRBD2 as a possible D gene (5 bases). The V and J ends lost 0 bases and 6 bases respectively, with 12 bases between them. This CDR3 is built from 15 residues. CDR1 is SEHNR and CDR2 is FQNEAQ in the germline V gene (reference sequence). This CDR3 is CASSLASTSGNEQFF. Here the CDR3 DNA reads TGTGCCAGCAGCTTAGCGAGTACAAGCGGCAATGAGCAGTTCTTC.

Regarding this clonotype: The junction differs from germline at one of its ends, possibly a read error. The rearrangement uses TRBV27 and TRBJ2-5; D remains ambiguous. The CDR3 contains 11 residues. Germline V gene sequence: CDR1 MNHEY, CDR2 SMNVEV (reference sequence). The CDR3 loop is CASRNQVTQYF. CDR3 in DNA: TGTGCCAGCCGGAACCAAGTGACCCAGTACTTC.

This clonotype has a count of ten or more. The DNA for the CDR3 is TGTGCCAGCAGGGACCTAGCGGAGGAAAACAATGAGCAGTTCTTC. It is translated as CASRDLAEENNEQFF. The V and J genes are TRBV6-1 and TRBJ2-1; TRBD2 matches 7 bases. CDR3 size: 15 residues. Trimming at V came to 6 bases and at J to 5 bases, leaving 10 bases not matched to a gene. Germline V lookup: CDR1 MNHNS, CDR2 SASEGT.

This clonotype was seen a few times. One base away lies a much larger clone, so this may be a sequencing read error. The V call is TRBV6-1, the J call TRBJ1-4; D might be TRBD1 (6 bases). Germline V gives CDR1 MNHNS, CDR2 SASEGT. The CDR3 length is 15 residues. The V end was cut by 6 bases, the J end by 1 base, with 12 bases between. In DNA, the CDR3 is TGTGCCAGCAGCTCAGGGGAGGAAACTAATGAAAAACTGTTTTTT. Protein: CASSSGEETNEKLFF.